Following are 30 T cell receptor beta chains from one sample sequenced in a study of cytomegalovirus exposure and HLA in healthy donors. It was with 60 Vbeta and 13 Jbeta primers that the PCR ran. Profiling relied on immunoSEQ multiplex PCR, and the TCRdb table lists in-frame clones only, not all of them. The profile covers some 65,000 clones, with roughly 70% appearing a single time and 11% taken by the ten largest. The sample taken for sequencing was PBMCs. The receptors here all came from a young woman in good health and CMV-seronegative.

This clone was observed a single time. The chain is built from TRBV10-3 and TRBJ1-1, with TRBD1 matching 7 bases. CDR3 length: 14 amino acids. Germline V lookup: CDR1 ENHRY, CDR2 SYGVKD. V trimming: 4 bases; J trimming: 1 base; junction bases outside the gene matches: 3. The CDR3 protein is CAISVRGRNTEAFF. CDR3 sequence (DNA): TGTGCCATCAGTGTAAGGGGGCGGAACACTGAAGCTTTCTTT.

The J gene is TRBJ2-7, the V gene TRBV7-9; 9 nucleotides line up with TRBD1. The V and J ends lost 4 bases and 0 bases, in that order; junction bases with no gene match: 4. The CDR3 sequence is 15 residues long. The germline V gene encodes CDR1 SEHNR and CDR2 FQNEAQ (reference sequence). The CDR3 coding sequence is TGTGCCAGCAGCTGGGGGGACAGGGCCTCCTACGAGCAGTACTTC. The encoded protein is CASSWGDRASYEQYF.

The chain couples TRBV15 to TRBJ2-3, with 10 positions matching TRBD1. Germline CDR1 is LNHNV and CDR2 is YYDKDF (reference sequence). The junction had 4 bases not matched to a gene; V was cut back by 3 bases and J by 4 bases. CDR3 size: 15 residues. The CDR3, as DNA: TGTGCCACCAGCAGGGCGGGACAGGGGTCAGATACGCAGTATTTT. Its translation: CATSRAGQGSDTQYF.

The chain carries TRBV4-1 and TRBJ2-2; 7 bases map to TRBD1. With V trimmed by 5 bases and J by 0 bases, 6 bases remained unmatched. This CDR3 has 16 residues. Germline V gene lookup returns CDR1 MGHRA and CDR2 YSYEKL. The CDR3: CASSSRTGTNTGELFF. The CDR3 DNA reads TGCGCCAGCAGCTCACGGACAGGAACGAACACCGGGGAGCTGTTTTTT.

This clone has more than one count but fewer than ten. V and J are TRBV4-3 and TRBJ2-7; 7 bases agree with TRBD1. The germline V gene encodes CDR1 LGHNA and CDR2 YSLEER. The CDR3 covers 15 residues. V gave up 0 bases and J gave up 2 bases; unmatched junction bases: 4. The CDR3 reads CASSQDARGTYEQYF. The CDR3 bases are TGCGCCAGCAGCCAAGACGCCAGGGGGACCTACGAGCAGTACTTC.

In its sample, this clone was seen once. The gene calls are TRBV6-1 and TRBJ1-1; no definite D call. This CDR3 has 14 amino acids. Germline loops: CDR1 MNHNS, CDR2 SASEGT. V was cut by 4 bases and J by 0 bases, with 9 bases left in between. The CDR3 bases are TGTGCCAGCAGTGGACACCTGATGAACACTGAAGCTTTCTTT. Residues: CASSGHLMNTEAFF.

This rearrangement joins TRBV18 to TRBJ1-5; tentative D call: TRBD1 (6 bases). Germline-derived CDR1 and CDR2 are KGHSH and LQKENI. The CDR3 has 16 amino acids. V dropped 5 bases and J dropped 3 bases, with 17 bases sitting between them. The CDR3 region is CASSYRTEGYNQPQHF. DNA of the CDR3: TGTGCCAGCTCATATCGGACAGAGGGCTACAATCAGCCCCAGCATTTT. Filled out from reference TRBV18 and TRBJ1-5, the complete variable domain reads NAGVMQNPRHLVRRRGQEARLRCSPMKGHSHVYWYRQLPEEGLKFMVYLQKENIIDESGMPKERFSAEFPKEGPSILRIQQVVRGDSAAYFCASSYRTEGYNQPQHFGDGTRLSIL.

The rearrangement joins TRBV9 to TRBJ2-3; D is undetermined. Trimming removed 0 bases at V and 6 bases at J, with 8 bases between. The germline V gene has CDR1 SGDLS and CDR2 YYNGEE. The length of the CDR3 is 13 residues. For the CDR3, the DNA is TGTGCCAGCAGCGTAGACCCCCGGGATACGCAGTATTTT. The encoded protein is CASSVDPRDTQYF.

In nucleotides, the CDR3 is TGCGCCAGCAGGGAGGGCGGGGGTATAGGTAACAATGAGCAGTTCTTC. It codes for CASREGGGIGNNEQFF. This chain uses TRBV5-1 with TRBJ2-1, with TRBD2 matching over 7 bases. Per the germline V gene, CDR1 is SGHRS and CDR2 is YFSETQ. The CDR3 is 16 residues long. Germline trimming cut 5 bases from V and 5 bases from J; bases unmatched to any gene: 13. Together with reference TRBV5-1 and TRBJ2-1, the CDR3 gives the full variable domain: KAGVTQTPRYLIKTRGQQVTLSCSPISGHRSVSWYQQTPGQGLQFLFEYFSETQRNKGNFPGRFSGRQFSNSRSEMNVSTLELGDSALYLCASREGGGIGNNEQFFGPGTRLTVL.

In this sample, this clone turned up a few times. V gene TRBV18 combines with J gene TRBJ2-7; TRBD1 agrees at 7 bases. This CDR3 contains 13 residues. Germline V gene lookup returns CDR1 KGHSH and CDR2 LQKENI. The J segment lost 2 bases and the V segment lost 6 bases, leaving 4 bases of the junction unmatched. The CDR3 DNA sequence: TGTGCCAGCTCTCGGGGACAGCCCTACGAGCAGTACTTC. Translating it yields CASSRGQPYEQYF. The full variable domain, in which reference TRBV18 and TRBJ2-7 provide the parts outside the CDR3, is NAGVMQNPRHLVRRRGQEARLRCSPMKGHSHVYWYRQLPEEGLKFMVYLQKENIIDESGMPKERFSAEFPKEGPSILRIQQVVRGDSAAYFCASSRGQPYEQYFGPGTRLTVT.

The chain is built from TRBV5-1 and TRBJ1-1, with 7 bases fitting TRBD1. Trimming at V came to 4 bases and at J to 0 bases, leaving 6 bases not matched to a gene. The CDR3 consists of 15 residues. Germline CDR1 is SGHRS and CDR2 is YFSETQ. CDR3 loop: CASSDRTGLNTEAFF. CDR3 bases: TGCGCCAGCAGCGATCGGACAGGCTTGAACACTGAAGCTTTCTTT.

The chain links TRBV7-2 to TRBJ2-3, with 10 bases identical to TRBD1. In germline, CDR1 is SGHTA, CDR2 FQGNSA. This CDR3 is 16 amino acids long. V was pared by 5 bases and J by 3 bases, with 8 bases of the junction left unmatched. The CDR3 region is CASSPRQGARTDTQYF. The CDR3 DNA sequence: TGTGCCAGCAGCCCCCGACAGGGGGCGAGGACAGATACGCAGTATTTT.

This chain joins TRBV27 and TRBJ2-1, with a possible D match to TRBD2 (6 bases). This CDR3 region has 12 residues. V was cut by 8 bases and J by 5 bases, with 10 bases left in between. Per the germline V gene, CDR1 is MNHEY and CDR2 is SMNVEV (reference sequence). For the CDR3, the DNA is TGTGCCAGCCTTAGCGGAAACAATGAGCAGTTCTTC. Translating it yields CASLSGNNEQFF.

This clone appeared a few times. The chain employs TRBV7-3 and TRBJ2-3, with 10 bases that match TRBD1. The CDR3 sequence is 15 residues long. In germline, CDR1 is SGHTA, CDR2 FQGTGA. V lost 4 bases and J lost 5; bases outside the gene matches: 6. The CDR3 DNA is TGTGCCAGCAGCTCCCTGGACAGGGGGGGAGATACGCAGTATTTT. It codes for CASSSLDRGGDTQYF.

The rearrangement links TRBV5-4 to TRBJ2-5; 11 nucleotides agree with TRBD1. Germline V gene lookup returns CDR1 SGHNT and CDR2 YYREEE (reference sequence). V was clipped by 0 bases and J by 9 bases; unmatched bases: 4. The length of the CDR3 is 14 residues. CDR3 DNA sequence: TGTGCCAGCAGCTTGGTGGACAGGGGGCTAGCCCAGTACTTC. This sequence encodes CASSLVDRGLAQYF.

In DNA, the CDR3 is TGTGCCAGTAGTCTTGCAGGAGAAGCTTTCTTT. Translated, it gives CASSLAGEAFF. The rearrangement uses TRBV19 and TRBJ1-1; D is undetermined. Trimming left V 5 bases short and J 8 bases short, with 9 bases between. The germline V gene encodes CDR1 LNHDA and CDR2 SQIVND (reference sequence). The CDR3 consists of 11 residues.

The chain employs TRBV9 and TRBJ1-1, with a weak D call TRBD1 (6 bases). CDR1 and CDR2 (germline): SGDLS, YYNGEE. This CDR3 has 15 residues. Deletions cut 2 bases from V and 7 bases from J, with 18 bases between. The CDR3 nucleotides are TGTGCCAGCAGCGTCGATCCAGGGGTTAGGGTTGAAGCTTTCTTT. Translating it yields CASSVDPGVRVEAFF.

V gene TRBV6-4 combines with J gene TRBJ1-2, with 9 nucleotides matching TRBD1. Germline V gives CDR1 MRHNA, CDR2 SNTAGT. CDR3 length equals 15 residues. V gave up 7 bases and J gave up 3 bases; unmatched junction bases: 9. The CDR3: CASKPDRGIDYGYTF. DNA for the CDR3: TGTGCCAGCAAACCGGACAGGGGTATAGACTATGGCTACACCTTC.

The chain combines TRBV15 with TRBJ1-2; 7 bases fit TRBD1. Germline V gene lookup returns CDR1 LNHNV and CDR2 YYDKDF (reference sequence). The V gene end was trimmed by 1 base and the J gene end by 8 bases; junction bases not matched to a gene: 13. This CDR3 has 16 amino acids. CDR3 sequence: CATSRAGDREASGYTF. CDR3 nucleotides: TGTGCCACCAGCAGAGCCGGTGACAGGGAGGCTAGCGGCTACACCTTC.

This rearrangement joins TRBV5-6 to TRBJ2-3; possibly TRBD1 for D (6 bases). This CDR3 is built from 16 residues. Germline V CDR1 and CDR2: SGHDT, YYEEEE. V lost 4 bases to trimming and J lost 0 bases, with 15 bases between them. In nucleotides, the CDR3 is TGTGCCAGCAGCCCACAGGCAGGGGCCAGCACAGATACGCAGTATTTT. Translated, it gives CASSPQAGASTDTQYF.

The genes are TRBV6-4 and TRBJ2-3, with 8 bases identical to TRBD1. The CDR3 sequence is 15 residues long. Germline V lookup: CDR1 MRHNA, CDR2 SNTAGT. V shed 3 bases and J 2 bases; nucleotides not matched to a gene: 4. The CDR3 region is CASSEGQEDTDTQYF. The CDR3 DNA follows: TGTGCCAGCAGTGAGGGACAGGAGGACACAGATACGCAGTATTTT.

The rearrangement links TRBV15 to TRBJ2-1, with D perhaps matching TRBD1 (6 bases). V lost 3 bases, J lost 3 bases, and 15 bases lay in between. This CDR3 region has 16 residues. The germline V gene has CDR1 LNHNV and CDR2 YYDKDF (reference sequence). Here the CDR3 reads CATSSETGFVYNEQFF. In DNA, the CDR3 is TGTGCCACCAGCAGCGAAACAGGGTTTGTCTACAATGAGCAGTTCTTC. Full variable domain (rest looked up from reference TRBV15 and TRBJ2-1): DAMVIQNPRYQVTQFGKPVTLSCSQTLNHNVMYWYQQKSSQAPKLLFHYYDKDFNNEADTPDNFQSRRPNTSFCFLDIRSPGLGDTAMYLCATSSETGFVYNEQFFGPGTRLTVL.

The table lists this clone with a few counts. The chain has TRBV7-3 and TRBJ2-7; 13 nucleotides match TRBD2. Germline loops: CDR1 SGHTA, CDR2 FQGTGA. V gave up 5 bases and J gave up 5 bases; unmatched junction bases: 0. The CDR3 is made up of 13 amino acids. The CDR3 DNA follows: TGTGCCAGCAGCACTAGCGGGGGGGACGAGCAGTACTTC. Its protein product is CASSTSGGDEQYF.

The V gene is TRBV2, the J gene TRBJ2-1; 12 bases are a match to TRBD1. The CDR3 consists of 16 residues. CDR1 and CDR2 from the germline V gene are SNHLY and FYNNEI. V lost 6 bases to trimming and J lost 7 bases; unmatched junction nucleotides: 10. CDR3 DNA sequence: TGTGCCAGCAGCCCACGACCGGGACAGGGGGCAAATGAGCAGTTCTTC. This sequence encodes CASSPRPGQGANEQFF.

The chain couples TRBV7-2 to TRBJ2-3; D is possibly TRBD2 (5 bases). The germline gives CDR1 SGHTA, CDR2 FQGNSA. The CDR3 spans 15 residues. V dropped 3 bases and J dropped 6 bases, with 16 bases sitting between them. The CDR3 sequence: CASSFTRDPGDTQYF. CDR3 DNA: TGTGCCAGCAGCTTCACACGGGATCCTGGGGATACGCAGTATTTT.

The count of this clone is one. The rearrangement links TRBV5-1 to TRBJ1-4; D unresolved. CDR3 length equals 17 residues. The V end lost 2 bases, the J end lost 0 bases, and 14 bases lay between the germline ends. The germline gives CDR1 SGHRS, CDR2 YFSETQ. The CDR3 protein is CASSLPPLISTNEKLFF. The CDR3 bases are TGCGCCAGCAGCTTACCACCTCTAATCTCAACTAATGAAAAACTGTTTTTT.

Notes on this clone: One end of the junction does not line up with germline, which may come from a read error. Additional DNA sequences in this sample encode the identical CDR3. CDR3 DNA sequence: TGTGCCAGCAGTTTCGCTGACAGGACGAACACTGAGGCTTTCTTT. Protein sequence: CASSFADRTNTEAFF. The V gene is TRBV28, the J gene TRBJ1-1; D perhaps matches TRBD1 (6 bases). The germline gives CDR1 MDHEN, CDR2 SYDVKM. CDR3 size: 15 residues.

This sequence joins TRBV19 and TRBJ2-3, with D perhaps matching TRBD1 (6 bases). The CDR3 has 16 amino acids. The V end was cut by 4 bases, the J end by 1 base, with 15 bases between. The germline V gene has CDR1 LNHDA and CDR2 SQIVND (reference sequence). Here the CDR3 reads CASSTAQGRGTDTQYF. DNA for the CDR3: TGTGCCAGTAGTACCGCACAGGGACGGGGCACAGATACGCAGTATTTT.

CDR3: CASSHPQLRVADTQYF. The CDR3 nucleotides are TGCGCCAGCAGCCATCCCCAACTCCGGGTGGCAGATACGCAGTATTTT. The chain couples TRBV4-1 to TRBJ2-3, with D unclear. CDR1 is MGHRA and CDR2 is YSYEKL in the germline V gene. V shed 3 bases and J shed 4 bases, with 17 bases lying between them. This CDR3 has 16 amino acids.

As concerns this clone: This sample also contains other DNA sequences that code for the same CDR3. This chain links TRBV4-1 with TRBJ2-3; TRBD2 matches 9 bases. Germline CDR1 reads MGHRA; CDR2 reads YSYEKL. The CDR3 spans 17 residues. V was clipped by 0 bases and J by 4 bases; unmatched bases: 8. The CDR3 DNA reads TGCGCCAGCAGCCAAGATGACGGACTAGCGTTTGCAGATACGCAGTATTTT. It specifies CASSQDDGLAFADTQYF.